This TCR beta chain was profiled in a study of T cell changes during pregnancy in multiple sclerosis. This CDR3 spans 14 amino acids. Germline V lookup: CDR1 SGHDT, CDR2 YYEEEE. V was pared by 2 bases and J by 12 bases, with 21 bases between. Sequencing used immunoSEQ multiplex PCR; TCRdb keeps in-frame clones, though not all of them. The table lists 50,000 or so clones, more than 85% of them singletons, with over 1% in the top ten. The origin of this receptor is a female donor in good health, enrolled as a control in a pregnancy study. The chain employs TRBV5-6 and TRBJ2-7, with a possible D match to TRBD2 (5 bases). The sequencing used peripheral blood, collected after pregnancy. The chain's CDR3 is CASSFSDLAKNMYF. The CDR3 region has the DNA TGTGCCAGCAGCTTCTCGGACCTAGCCAAGAATATGTACTTC.